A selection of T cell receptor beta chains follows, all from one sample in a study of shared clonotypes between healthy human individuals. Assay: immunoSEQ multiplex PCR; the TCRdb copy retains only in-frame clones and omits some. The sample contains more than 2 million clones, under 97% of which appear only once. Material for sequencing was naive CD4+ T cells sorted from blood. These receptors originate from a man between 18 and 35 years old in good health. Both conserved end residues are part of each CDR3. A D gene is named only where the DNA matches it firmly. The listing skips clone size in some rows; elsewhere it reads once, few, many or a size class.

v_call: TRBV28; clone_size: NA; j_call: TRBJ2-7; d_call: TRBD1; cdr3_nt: TGTGCCAGCAGTTTTACTTTTGAGGTGGACAGGCTGTCCTACGAGCAGTACTTC; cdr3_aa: CASSFTFEVDRLSYEQYF
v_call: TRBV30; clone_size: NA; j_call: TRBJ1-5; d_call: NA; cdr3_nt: TGTGCCTGGGGATACGGGGTCTCAAGCAATCAGCCCCAGCATTTT; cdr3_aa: CAWGYGVSSNQPQHF
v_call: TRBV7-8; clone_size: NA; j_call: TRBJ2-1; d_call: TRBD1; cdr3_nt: TGTGCCAGCAGTCTGGACAGGGGGACCTACAATGAGCAGTTCTTC; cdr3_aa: CASSLDRGTYNEQFF
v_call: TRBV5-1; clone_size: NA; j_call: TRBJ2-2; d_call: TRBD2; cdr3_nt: TGCGCCAGCAGCTACGGACTAGCGGGAGGGAACACCGGGGAGCTGTTTTTT; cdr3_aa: CASSYGLAGGNTGELFF
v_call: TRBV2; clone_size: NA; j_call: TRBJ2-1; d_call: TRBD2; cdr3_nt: TGTGCCATCCAATTGGCTAGCGGGAGGGAGCAGTTCTTC; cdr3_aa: CAIQLASGREQFF
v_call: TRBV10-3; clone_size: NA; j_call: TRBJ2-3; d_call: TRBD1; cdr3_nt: TGTGCCACACAGGGGGCAGCAGATACGCAGTATTTT; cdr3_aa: CATQGAADTQYF
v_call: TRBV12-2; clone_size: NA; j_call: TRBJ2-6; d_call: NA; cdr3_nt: TGTGCAAGTCGCTTAGCGAGAGACCTTGGGGCCAACGTCCTGACTTTC; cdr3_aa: CASRLARDLGANVLTF
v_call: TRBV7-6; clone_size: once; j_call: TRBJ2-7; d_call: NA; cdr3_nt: TGTGCCAGCAGCTTAGCTCAGGGCAGGGACTACGAGCAGTACTTC; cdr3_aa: CASSLAQGRDYEQYF
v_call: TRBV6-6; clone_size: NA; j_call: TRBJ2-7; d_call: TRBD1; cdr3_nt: TGTGCCAGCACCAACATAGGACAGGGGGCCTACGAGCAGTACTTC; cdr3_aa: CASTNIGQGAYEQYF
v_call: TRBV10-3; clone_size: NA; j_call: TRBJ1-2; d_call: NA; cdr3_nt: TGTGCCATCAGTGCTACACAGGGAATCTATGGCTACACCTTC; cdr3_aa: CAISATQGIYGYTF
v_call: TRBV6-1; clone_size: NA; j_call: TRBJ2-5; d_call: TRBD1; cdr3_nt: TGTGCCAGCCTACCGACAGGGGCGGGGATGGCCCAGTACTTC; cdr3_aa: CASLPTGAGMAQYF
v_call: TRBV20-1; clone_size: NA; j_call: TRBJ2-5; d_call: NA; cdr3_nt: TGCAGTGGGACTGACCAAGAGACCCAGTACTTC; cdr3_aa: CSGTDQETQYF
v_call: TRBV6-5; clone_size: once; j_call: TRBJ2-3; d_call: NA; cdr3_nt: TGTGCCAGCAGTTACTCACCAGGGATCATCACAGATACGCAGTATTTT; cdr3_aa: CASSYSPGIITDTQYF
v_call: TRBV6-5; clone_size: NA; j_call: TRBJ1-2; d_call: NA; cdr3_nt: TGTGCCAGCAGTTACTCTCTGGATCCGAGCTATGGCTACACCTTC; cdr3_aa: CASSYSLDPSYGYTF
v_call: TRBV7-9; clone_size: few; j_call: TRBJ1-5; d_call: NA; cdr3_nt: TGTGCCAGCAGCTTAGAGGGGGTCACTCAGCCCCAGCATTTT; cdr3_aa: CASSLEGVTQPQHF
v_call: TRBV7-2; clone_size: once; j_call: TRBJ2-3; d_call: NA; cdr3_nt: TGTGCCAGCAGCCCGAGAGGGGGGCTTGGCACAGATACGCAGTATTTT; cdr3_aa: CASSPRGGLGTDTQYF
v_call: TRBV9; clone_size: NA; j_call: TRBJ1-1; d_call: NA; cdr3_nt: TGTGCCAGCACCTCGGGCCCAGGGAGCACTGAAGCTTTCTTT; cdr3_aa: CASTSGPGSTEAFF
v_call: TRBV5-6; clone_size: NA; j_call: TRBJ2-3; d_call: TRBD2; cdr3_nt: TGTGCCAGCAGCTTGGTCGCGGGGGACACAGATACGCAGTATTTT; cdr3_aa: CASSLVAGDTDTQYF
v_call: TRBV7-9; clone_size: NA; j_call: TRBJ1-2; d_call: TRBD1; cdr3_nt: TGTGCCAGCAGCGTAGTGGGACAGGGAGGACATGGCTACACCTTC; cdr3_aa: CASSVVGQGGHGYTF
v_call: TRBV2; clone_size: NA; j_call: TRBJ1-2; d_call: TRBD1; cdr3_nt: TGTGCCAGCAGTAGACAGGGGGTTCAATATGGCTACACCTTC; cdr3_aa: CASSRQGVQYGYTF
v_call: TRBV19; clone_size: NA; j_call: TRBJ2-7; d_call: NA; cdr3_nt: TGTGCCAGTCGCCCCGACAAGAGCTCCTACGAGCAGTACTTC; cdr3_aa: CASRPDKSSYEQYF
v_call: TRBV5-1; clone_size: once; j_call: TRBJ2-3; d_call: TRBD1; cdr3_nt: TGCGCCAGCAGCTCCTCGAGGGGACAGGGGAATACGCAGTATTTT; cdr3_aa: CASSSSRGQGNTQYF
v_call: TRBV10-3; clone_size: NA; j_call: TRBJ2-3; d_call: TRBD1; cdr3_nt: TGTGCCATCAGTCCGGGACAGGGGGCGGAAGATACGCAGTATTTT; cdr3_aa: CAISPGQGAEDTQYF
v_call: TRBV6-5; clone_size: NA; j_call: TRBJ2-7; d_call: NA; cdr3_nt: TGTGCCAGCAGTTACTCGGCAGGGGGGAGGACCTACGAGCAGTACTTC; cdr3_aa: CASSYSAGGRTYEQYF
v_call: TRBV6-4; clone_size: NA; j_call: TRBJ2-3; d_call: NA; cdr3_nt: TGTGCCAGCAGTGACCAGAGCGGTAATACGCAGTATTTT; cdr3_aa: CASSDQSGNTQYF
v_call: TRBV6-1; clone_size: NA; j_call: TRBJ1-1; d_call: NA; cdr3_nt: TGTGCCAGCAGTGAGTTGCAGGGACGGTATTCGGACACTGAAGCTTTCTTT; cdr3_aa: CASSELQGRYSDTEAFF
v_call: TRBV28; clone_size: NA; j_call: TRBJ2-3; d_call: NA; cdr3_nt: TGTGCCAGCAGTTTAGGGGGTCGAGGAACAGATACGCAGTATTTT; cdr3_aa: CASSLGGRGTDTQYF
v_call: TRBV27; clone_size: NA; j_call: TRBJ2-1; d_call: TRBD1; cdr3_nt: TGTGCCAGCAGTCCGGGACAGGGTCGGAATGAGCAGTTCTTC; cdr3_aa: CASSPGQGRNEQFF
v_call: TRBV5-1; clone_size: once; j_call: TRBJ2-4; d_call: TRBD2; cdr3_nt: TGCGCCAGCGCCGGACTAGCGGGAGGGGGAGCCAAAAACATTCAGTACTTC; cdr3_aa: CASAGLAGGGAKNIQYF
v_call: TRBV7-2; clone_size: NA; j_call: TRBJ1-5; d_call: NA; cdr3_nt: TGTGCCAGCAGCCCTCAGGATAGCAATCAGCCCCAGCATTTT; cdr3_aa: CASSPQDSNQPQHF
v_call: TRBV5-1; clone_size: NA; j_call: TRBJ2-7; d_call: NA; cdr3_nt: TGCGCCAGCAGCTTGGGGCAGAGCTCCTACGAGCAGTACTTC; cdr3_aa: CASSLGQSSYEQYF
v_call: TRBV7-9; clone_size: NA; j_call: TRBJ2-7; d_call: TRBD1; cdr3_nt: TGTGCCAGCAGCTCGACAGGGTACGAGCAGTACTTC; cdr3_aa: CASSSTGYEQYF
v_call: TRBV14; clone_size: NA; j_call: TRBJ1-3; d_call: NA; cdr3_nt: TGTGCCAGCAGCCAAGGGACCCTACGCTCTGGAAACACCATATATTTT; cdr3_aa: CASSQGTLRSGNTIYF
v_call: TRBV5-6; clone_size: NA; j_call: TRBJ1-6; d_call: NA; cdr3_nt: TGTGCCAGCAGCTTGGGGGGCTACCCCCTCCACTTT; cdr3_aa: CASSLGGYPLHF
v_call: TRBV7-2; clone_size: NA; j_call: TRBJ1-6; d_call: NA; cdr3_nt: TGTGCCAGCAGCTTAGCAGGGAACTCACCCCTCCACTTT; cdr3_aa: CASSLAGNSPLHF
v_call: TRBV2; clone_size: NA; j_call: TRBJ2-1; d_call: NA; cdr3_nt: TGTGCCAGCACCAGGAGCGTGGTCGGTGATGAGCAGTTCTTC; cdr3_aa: CASTRSVVGDEQFF
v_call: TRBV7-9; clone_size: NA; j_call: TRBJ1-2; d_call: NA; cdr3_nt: TGTGCCAGCAGCTTCCAGTCCGATCCCGTCTCTGGCTACACCTTC; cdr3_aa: CASSFQSDPVSGYTF
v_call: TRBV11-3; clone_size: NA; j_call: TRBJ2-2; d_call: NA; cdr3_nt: TGTGCCAGCAGCCTCCTGACAACCGGGGAGCTGTTTTTT; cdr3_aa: CASSLLTTGELFF
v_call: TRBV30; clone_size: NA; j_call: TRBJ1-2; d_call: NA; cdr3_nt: TGTGCCTGGAGTGTAATTCCCCTGGGTGGCTACACCTTC; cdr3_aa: CAWSVIPLGGYTF
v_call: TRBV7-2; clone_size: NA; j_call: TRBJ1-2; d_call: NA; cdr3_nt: TGTGCCAGCAGCTTTGGCGGGGCCGCGCGGGATGGCTACACCTTC; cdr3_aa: CASSFGGAARDGYTF
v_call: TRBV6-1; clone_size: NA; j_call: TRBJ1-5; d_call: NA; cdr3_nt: TGTGCCAGCAGTGCGGGGGGGCTCCAGCCCCAGCATTTT; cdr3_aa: CASSAGGLQPQHF
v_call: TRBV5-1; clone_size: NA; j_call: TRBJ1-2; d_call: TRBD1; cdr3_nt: TGCGCCAGCAGCTCGTCCGGGACAGGGTATCTGGGCTACACCTTC; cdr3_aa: CASSSSGTGYLGYTF
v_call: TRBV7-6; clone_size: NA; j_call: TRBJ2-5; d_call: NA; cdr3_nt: TGTGCCAGCAGCGTACAGGGTATCCCAGAGACCCAGTACTTC; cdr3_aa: CASSVQGIPETQYF
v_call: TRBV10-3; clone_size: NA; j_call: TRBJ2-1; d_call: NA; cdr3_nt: TGTGCCATCAGTGAAAGAGTAAGTGAGCAGTTCTTC; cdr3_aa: CAISERVSEQFF
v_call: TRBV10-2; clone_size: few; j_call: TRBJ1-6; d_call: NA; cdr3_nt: TGCGCCAGCAGTGGCAGCAATAATTCACCCCTCCACTTT; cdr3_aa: CASSGSNNSPLHF
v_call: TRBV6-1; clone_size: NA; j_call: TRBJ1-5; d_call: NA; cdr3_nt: TGTGCCAGCAGTGAATATCTACAGGGCCAGCCCCAGCATTTT; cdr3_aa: CASSEYLQGQPQHF
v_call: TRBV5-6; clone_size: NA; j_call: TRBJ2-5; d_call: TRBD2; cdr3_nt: TGTGCCAGCAGCTTACTAGCGGGAGTTGAGACCCAGTACTTC; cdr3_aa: CASSLLAGVETQYF
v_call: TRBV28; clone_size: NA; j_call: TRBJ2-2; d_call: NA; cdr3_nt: TGTGCCAGCAGAGTTGGGCAGTTAAACACCGGGGAGCTGTTTTTT; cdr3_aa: CASRVGQLNTGELFF
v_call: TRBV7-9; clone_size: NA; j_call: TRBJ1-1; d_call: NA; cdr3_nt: TGTGCCAGCAGCTTCTTAAGCGTCCCGAACACTGAAGCTTTCTTT; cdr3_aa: CASSFLSVPNTEAFF
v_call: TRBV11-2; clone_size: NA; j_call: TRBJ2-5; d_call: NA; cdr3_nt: TGTGCCAGCAGCTATCGAGGTGGGAAAGAGACCCAGTACTTC; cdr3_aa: CASSYRGGKETQYF
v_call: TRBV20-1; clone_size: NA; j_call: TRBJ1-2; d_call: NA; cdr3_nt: TGCAGTGCTCCGGTGACCTATGGCTACACCTTC; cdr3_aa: CSAPVTYGYTF
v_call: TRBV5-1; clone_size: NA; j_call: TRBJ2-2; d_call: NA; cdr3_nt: TGCGCCAGCAGCGGGGGAATAAACACCGGGGAGCTGTTTTTT; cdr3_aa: CASSGGINTGELFF